A selection of T cell receptor beta chains follows, all from one sample in a study of blood T cell repertoires in COVID-19. Sequencing used immunoSEQ multiplex PCR; TCRdb keeps in-frame clones, though not all of them. The sample consists of fewer than 350,000 clones, roughly nine tenths of them appearing once. Sequenced input: PBMCs or T cells enriched from blood (not recorded which). These receptor sequences come from a woman aged 40 to 55 who had recovered from COVID-19. CDR3s include the opening cysteine and the closing phenylalanine or tryptophan.

v_gene: TRBV3-1/TRBV3-2; j_gene: TRBJ2-7; CDR3aa: CASSRGLGGEQYF
v_gene: TRBV11-2; j_gene: TRBJ2-5; CDR3aa: CASSLSPPSGSWETQYF
v_gene: TRBV7-8; j_gene: TRBJ2-7; CDR3aa: CASSFPEVAGGSYEQYF
v_gene: TRBV20-1; j_gene: TRBJ2-1; CDR3aa: CSASEASGRSGEQFF
v_gene: TRBV28; j_gene: TRBJ2-3; CDR3aa: CASSPPETGPYEYF
v_gene: TRBV28; j_gene: TRBJ1-2; CDR3aa: CASSSISYRTDNYGYTF
v_gene: TRBV18; j_gene: TRBJ2-1; CDR3aa: CASSTRTSGSGNEQFF
v_gene: TRBV28; j_gene: TRBJ2-7; CDR3aa: CASSLTSSYEQYF
v_gene: TRBV28; j_gene: TRBJ1-1; CDR3aa: CASSPPAREGTEAFF
v_gene: TRBV5-1; j_gene: TRBJ2-3; CDR3aa: CASSRLADTDTQYF
v_gene: TRBV7-9; j_gene: TRBJ2-6; CDR3aa: CASSEGYGANVLTF
v_gene: TRBV10-2; j_gene: TRBJ2-4; CDR3aa: CASSESGTSPIQYF
v_gene: TRBV18; j_gene: TRBJ1-2; CDR3aa: CASSPNRGSQGYGYTF
v_gene: TRBV28; j_gene: TRBJ2-2; CDR3aa: CASSLLAEGELFF
v_gene: TRBV2; j_gene: TRBJ1-2; CDR3aa: CASRTGTGPVNYGYTF
v_gene: TRBV7-9; j_gene: TRBJ2-3; CDR3aa: CASSRDGADTQYF